This T cell receptor beta chain is from a study of blood T cell repertoires in COVID-19. Across the study: Acute and convalescent COVID-19 specimens originated in the United States, Italy and Spain. T cells, B-cell-depleted T cells, or PBMCs supplied cDNA or gDNA.

Living in under 30 US areas, the participants were between roughly 18 and 95 years of age. Which cohort a participant joined came from the clinical history participants gave. This clone was observed a handful of times. This CDR3 spans 13 amino acids. V shed 2 bases, J shed 13 bases, and the junction held 8 bases outside the gene matches. Germline CDR1 and CDR2: SGHTS and YDEGEE. Sequencing was performed with immunoSEQ multiplex PCR; in TCRdb, only in-frame clones are kept and a portion is missing. Seen here are about 170,000 clones, about 83% observed once, and the top ten hold 3.6%. The chain uses TRBV5-8 and TRBJ2-4; 8 positions agree with TRBD1. Sequencing input: PBMCs or T cells enriched from blood (not recorded which). This clonotype was sampled from a woman aged 50 to 60 in a cohort exposed to, infected with or recovered from COVID-19 (not recorded which). The CDR3 nucleotides are TGTGCCAGCAGCTTTGGGACAGGAAAAGGACAGTACTTC. Protein sequence: CASSFGTGKGQYF.